This T cell receptor (beta chain) was retrieved from a study of identical twins. CDR1 is LNHNV and CDR2 is YYDKDF in the germline V gene (reference sequence). V lost 3 bases to trimming and J lost 3 bases; unmatched junction nucleotides: 6. The CDR3 is 15 amino acids. No donor was unhealthy or non-Caucasian. TCRdb used MiXCR to reprocess the 5' RACE reads, holding one entry per CDR3 protein. Of approximately 590,000 distinct CDR3 sequences listed, roughly 9.9% are singletons. These same data were also listed under a study on yellow fever vaccine responses in identical twins.

This clonotype was obtained from a woman under 30 in good health. Sequenced: PBMCs. The chain couples TRBV15 to TRBJ2-7; 9 positions agree with TRBD1. The CDR3 sequence is CATSSVQGARYEQYF. CDR3 nucleotide sequence: TGTGCCACCAGCAGTGTACAGGGGGCCCGCTACGAGCAGTACTTC.